This is a list of T cell receptor beta chains from one sample in a study of shared clonotypes between healthy human individuals. Sequencing used immunoSEQ multiplex PCR; TCRdb keeps in-frame clones, though not all of them. Here the sample spans some 2 million clones, about 95% being singletons. Sequenced input: naive CD8+ T cells sorted from blood. All receptors come from a man younger than 30 in good health. The CDR3 runs from the conserved cysteine through the conserved F or W. Each record gives: D gene, J gene, V gene, clone size, CDR3 protein, CDR3 DNA. The D gene is left open where the match is weak. Clone size is stated in some rows and not others, as once, few, many or a class when expanded.

NA	TRBJ2-3	TRBV27	once	CASSFGSGEADTQYF	TGTGCCAGCAGTTTCGGGTCAGGGGAGGCAGATACGCAGTATTTT
NA	TRBJ1-1	TRBV6-1	few	CASSEQGYTEAFF	TGTGCCAGCAGTGAACAAGGGTACACTGAAGCTTTCTTT
NA	TRBJ1-4	TRBV7-9	NA	CASSRGATNEKLFF	TGTGCCAGCAGTAGGGGTGCAACTAATGAAAAACTGTTTTTT
NA	TRBJ2-7	TRBV5-6	NA	CASSLGHEAYEQYF	TGTGCCAGCAGCTTGGGGCATGAGGCCTACGAGCAGTACTTC
NA	TRBJ1-2	TRBV11-2	NA	CASSYSTQLYGYTF	TGTGCCAGCAGTTACAGTACTCAACTCTATGGCTACACCTTC
TRBD1	TRBJ2-7	TRBV27	NA	CASRRITGAYEQYF	TGTGCCAGCCGCCGGATTACAGGGGCCTACGAGCAGTACTTC
NA	TRBJ2-7	TRBV28	NA	CASTRTGGTYEQYF	TGTGCCAGCACCCGGACGGGTGGGACCTACGAGCAGTACTTC
NA	TRBJ2-1	TRBV2	NA	CASSEVGAGSYNEQFF	TGTGCCAGCAGTGAAGTTGGAGCGGGTTCCTACAATGAGCAGTTCTTC
NA	TRBJ2-7	TRBV4-1	NA	CASSQEVPYEQYF	TGCGCCAGCAGCCAAGAGGTCCCCTACGAGCAGTACTTC
NA	TRBJ2-7	TRBV7-6	NA	CASSLRVADEQYF	TGTGCCAGCAGCTTACGGGTTGCGGACGAGCAGTACTTC
NA	TRBJ2-2	TRBV19	NA	CASSMTLPTGELFF	TGTGCCAGTAGTATGACCCTCCCCACCGGGGAGCTGTTTTTT
NA	TRBJ1-6	TRBV7-8	NA	CASSPNPTRRPTTLHF	TGTGCCAGCAGCCCCAACCCCACCCGTCGTCCCACCACCCTCCACTTT
TRBD1	TRBJ2-7	TRBV4-1	NA	CASSQGDRGEQYF	TGCGCCAGCAGCCAAGGGGACAGGGGCGAGCAGTACTTC
NA	TRBJ1-1	TRBV18	NA	CASPTRDSTEAFF	TGTGCCAGCCCTACACGTGACAGCACTGAAGCTTTCTTT
NA	TRBJ1-6	TRBV6-5	NA	CASTPDSLLNSPLHF	TGTGCCAGCACCCCGGACAGTCTTCTTAATTCACCCCTCCACTTT
NA	TRBJ2-6	TRBV23-1	NA	CASRGFQGILRTGANVLTF	TGCGCCAGCAGGGGGTTTCAGGGGATACTAAGAACTGGGGCCAACGTCCTGACTTTC
NA	TRBJ2-1	TRBV6-5	NA	CASSYYRGGVNNEQFF	TGTGCCAGCAGTTACTATCGTGGCGGGGTGAACAATGAGCAGTTCTTC
NA	TRBJ2-2	TRBV2	NA	CATPRATGELFF	TGTGCCACCCCCAGGGCGACCGGGGAGCTGTTTTTT
NA	TRBJ1-1	TRBV5-8	NA	CASSLEGYMNTEAFF	TGTGCCAGCAGCCTCGAGGGATACATGAACACTGAAGCTTTCTTT
NA	TRBJ2-7	TRBV5-8	NA	CASSLRDPWNNTYEQYF	TGTGCCAGCAGCTTGAGAGACCCATGGAATAATACCTACGAGCAGTACTTC
NA	TRBJ2-7	TRBV7-6	NA	CASSLGGPVSTYEQYF	TGTGCCAGCAGCCTCGGAGGGCCCGTAAGTACCTACGAGCAGTACTTC
NA	TRBJ1-2	TRBV15	NA	CATSSWRGDYGYTF	TGTGCCACCAGCAGCTGGCGGGGTGACTATGGCTACACCTTC
NA	TRBJ2-1	TRBV4-3	NA	CASSQDLEGGTYNEQFF	TGCGCCAGCAGCCAAGATTTGGAGGGAGGAACCTACAATGAGCAGTTCTTC
NA	TRBJ2-5	TRBV2	NA	CAGGSGFQETQYF	TGTGCCGGGGGATCAGGCTTCCAAGAGACCCAGTACTTC
TRBD1	TRBJ2-1	TRBV5-1	NA	CASSSRQGEVFEQFF	TGCGCCAGCAGCTCGCGACAGGGTGAGGTCTTTGAGCAGTTCTTC
NA	TRBJ2-2	TRBV9	NA	CASSVSGTEPNTGELFF	TGTGCCAGCAGCGTATCCGGGACGGAGCCAAACACCGGGGAGCTGTTTTTT
NA	TRBJ2-3	TRBV25-1	NA	CASSDWELADTTDTQYF	TGTGCCAGCAGTGATTGGGAGTTAGCGGATACCACAGATACGCAGTATTTT
NA	TRBJ2-2	TRBV9	NA	CASSPGTSPFGGELFF	TGTGCCAGCAGCCCTGGGACTTCCCCTTTCGGCGGGGAGCTGTTTTTT
TRBD1	TRBJ2-7	TRBV6-1	once	CASTPETGVHEQYF	TGTGCCAGCACCCCGGAGACAGGGGTACACGAGCAGTACTTC
NA	TRBJ2-2	TRBV6-6	once	CASSYPGAGELFF	TGTGCCAGCAGTTACCCAGGGGCCGGGGAGCTGTTTTTT
TRBD2	TRBJ2-7	TRBV6-6	NA	CASSYPGGRFGDEQYF	TGTGCCAGCAGTTACCCGGGCGGGAGATTCGGGGACGAGCAGTACTTC
NA	TRBJ2-3	TRBV7-9	NA	CASSLAATDTQYF	TGTGCCAGCAGCTTAGCCGCCACAGATACGCAGTATTTT
NA	TRBJ2-7	TRBV7-6	NA	CASSLESAASYEQYF	TGTGCCAGCAGCTTAGAGTCGGCAGCTTCCTACGAGCAGTACTTC
NA	TRBJ2-7	TRBV10-3	NA	CATWEDSSYEQYF	TGTGCCACCTGGGAGGACAGCTCCTACGAGCAGTACTTC
NA	TRBJ2-7	TRBV7-9	NA	CASSLSGSPYEQYF	TGTGCCAGCAGCTTAAGTGGGAGCCCCTACGAGCAGTACTTC
NA	TRBJ2-7	TRBV2	NA	CASSPAWTYEQYF	TGTGCCAGCAGCCCCGCATGGACGTACGAGCAGTACTTC
TRBD1	TRBJ2-7	TRBV5-6	once	CASSSGQATEEQYF	TGTGCCAGCAGCTCGGGACAGGCTACAGAAGAGCAGTACTTC
TRBD1	TRBJ1-1	TRBV7-6	NA	CASTDRQGEAFF	TGTGCCAGCACCGATCGACAGGGGGAAGCTTTCTTT
TRBD1	TRBJ2-2	TRBV28	NA	CASSFRGLGELFF	TGTGCCAGCAGTTTCAGGGGGCTTGGGGAGCTGTTTTTT
NA	TRBJ2-3	TRBV4-1	once	CASSFGSTDTQYF	TGCGCCAGCAGCTTTGGTAGCACAGATACGCAGTATTTT
NA	TRBJ2-7	TRBV7-9	NA	CASSLEGVPQYF	TGTGCCAGCAGCTTAGAGGGCGTCCCGCAGTACTTC
NA	TRBJ2-7	TRBV6-1	NA	CASSIGGISYEQYF	TGTGCCAGCAGTATCGGCGGGATCTCCTACGAGCAGTACTTC
TRBD2	TRBJ2-7	TRBV6-6	NA	CASSDGLATYEQYF	TGTGCCAGCAGCGACGGACTAGCTACCTACGAGCAGTACTTC
TRBD1	TRBJ1-1	TRBV28	NA	CASSPTLGTGGTMNTEAFF	TGTGCCAGCAGTCCAACCCTCGGGACAGGGGGCACCATGAACACTGAAGCTTTCTTT
NA	TRBJ2-3	TRBV11-2	NA	CASRGGFTDTQYF	TGTGCCAGCAGAGGGGGATTCACAGATACGCAGTATTTT